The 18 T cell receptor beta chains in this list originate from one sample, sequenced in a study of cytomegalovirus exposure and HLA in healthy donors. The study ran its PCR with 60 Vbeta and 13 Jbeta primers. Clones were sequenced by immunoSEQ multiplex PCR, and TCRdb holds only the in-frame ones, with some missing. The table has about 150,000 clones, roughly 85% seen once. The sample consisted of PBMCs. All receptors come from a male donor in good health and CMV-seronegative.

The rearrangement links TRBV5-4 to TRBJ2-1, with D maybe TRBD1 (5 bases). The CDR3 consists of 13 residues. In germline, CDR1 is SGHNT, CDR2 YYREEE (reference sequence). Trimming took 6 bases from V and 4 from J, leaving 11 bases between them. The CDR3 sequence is CASTPTGYNEQFF. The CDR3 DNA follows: TGTGCCAGCACCCCAACAGGTTACAATGAGCAGTTCTTC.

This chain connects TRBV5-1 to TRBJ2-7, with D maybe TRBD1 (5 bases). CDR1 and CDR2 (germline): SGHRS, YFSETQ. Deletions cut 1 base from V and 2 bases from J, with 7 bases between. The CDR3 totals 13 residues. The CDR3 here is CASSLRGPYEQYF. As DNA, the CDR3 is TGCGCCAGCAGCTTGAGGGGTCCCTACGAGCAGTACTTC.

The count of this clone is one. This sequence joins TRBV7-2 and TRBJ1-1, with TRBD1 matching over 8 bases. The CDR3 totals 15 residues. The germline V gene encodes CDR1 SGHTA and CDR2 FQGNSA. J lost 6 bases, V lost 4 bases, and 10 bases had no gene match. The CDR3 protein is CASSSRAGGSPEAFF. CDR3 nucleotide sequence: TGTGCCAGCAGCTCCAGGGCAGGGGGCAGCCCTGAAGCTTTCTTT. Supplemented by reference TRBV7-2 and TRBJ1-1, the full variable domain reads GAGVSQSPSNKVTEKGKDVELRCDPISGHTALYWYRQSLGQGLEFLIYFQGNSAPDKSGLPSDRFSAERTGGSVSTLTIQRTQQEDSAVYLCASSSRAGGSPEAFFGQGTRLTVV.

The CDR3 sequence is CASSPSEGQVNQPQHF. DNA of the CDR3: TGTGCCAGCTCACCATCGGAGGGACAGGTTAATCAGCCCCAGCATTTT. The chain couples TRBV18 to TRBJ1-5; 8 positions match TRBD1. The germline V gene has CDR1 KGHSH and CDR2 LQKENI. With V trimmed by 2 bases and J by 4 bases, 7 bases remained unmatched. This CDR3 region has 16 residues.

The CDR3 is CASSPGTGVTTIYF. For the CDR3, the DNA is TGTGCCAGCAGCCCCGGGACAGGGGTTACCACCATATATTTT. The rearrangement joins TRBV7-9 to TRBJ1-3, with 10 bases matching TRBD1. Trimming cost V 5 bases and J 9 bases; bases outside gene matches: 7. Germline V CDR1 and CDR2: SEHNR, FQNEAQ (reference sequence). The CDR3 is 14 amino acids.

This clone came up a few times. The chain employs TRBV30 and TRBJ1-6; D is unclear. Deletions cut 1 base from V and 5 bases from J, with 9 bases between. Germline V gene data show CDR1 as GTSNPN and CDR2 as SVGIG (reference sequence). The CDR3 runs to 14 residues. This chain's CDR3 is CAWSETVNNSPLHF. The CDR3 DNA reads TGTGCCTGGAGTGAAACAGTTAATAATTCACCCCTCCACTTT.

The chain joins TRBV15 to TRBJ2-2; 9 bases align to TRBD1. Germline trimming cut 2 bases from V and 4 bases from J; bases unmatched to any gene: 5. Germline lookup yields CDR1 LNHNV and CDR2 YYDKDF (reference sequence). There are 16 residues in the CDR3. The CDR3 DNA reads TGTGCCACCAGCAGATCCGGGACAGGGAGCACCGGGGAGCTGTTTTTT. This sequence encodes CATSRSGTGSTGELFF.

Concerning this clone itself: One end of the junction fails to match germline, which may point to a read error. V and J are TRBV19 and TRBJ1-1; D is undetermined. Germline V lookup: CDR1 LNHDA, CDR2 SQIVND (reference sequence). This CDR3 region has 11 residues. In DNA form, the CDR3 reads TGTGGCAGTAGCTCGAACACTGAAGCTTTCTTT. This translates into CGSSSNTEAFF.

Here the CDR3 reads CASSTGTDYSYEQYF. The CDR3 nucleotides are TGTGCCAGCAGCACCGGGACTGATTACTCCTACGAGCAGTACTTC. This chain links TRBV5-4 with TRBJ2-7, with D perhaps matching TRBD2 (6 bases). The germline CDR1 and CDR2 sequences are SGHNT and YYREEE (reference sequence). CDR3 length equals 15 residues. Trimming left V 4 bases short and J 0 bases short, with 14 bases between.

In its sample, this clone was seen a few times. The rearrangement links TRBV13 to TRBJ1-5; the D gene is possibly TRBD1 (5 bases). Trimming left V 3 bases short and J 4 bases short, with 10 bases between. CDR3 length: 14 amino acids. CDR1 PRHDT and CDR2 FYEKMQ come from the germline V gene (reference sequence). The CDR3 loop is CASSFGAPNQPQHF. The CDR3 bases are TGTGCCAGCAGCTTTGGGGCGCCAAATCAGCCCCAGCATTTT.

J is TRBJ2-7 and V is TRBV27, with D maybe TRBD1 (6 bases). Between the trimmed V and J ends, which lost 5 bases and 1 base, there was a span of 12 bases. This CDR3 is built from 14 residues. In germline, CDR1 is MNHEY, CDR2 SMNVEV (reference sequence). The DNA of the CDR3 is TGTGCCAGCAGTCAGACAGGCTATTCCTACGAGCAGTACTTC. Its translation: CASSQTGYSYEQYF.

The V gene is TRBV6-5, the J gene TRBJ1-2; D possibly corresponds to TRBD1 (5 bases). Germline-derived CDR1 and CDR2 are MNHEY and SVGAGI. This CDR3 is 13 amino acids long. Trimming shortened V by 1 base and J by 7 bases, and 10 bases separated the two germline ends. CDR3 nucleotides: TGTGCCAGCAGTTACTTCGCGGGGGGTGGCTACACCTTC. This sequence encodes CASSYFAGGGYTF.

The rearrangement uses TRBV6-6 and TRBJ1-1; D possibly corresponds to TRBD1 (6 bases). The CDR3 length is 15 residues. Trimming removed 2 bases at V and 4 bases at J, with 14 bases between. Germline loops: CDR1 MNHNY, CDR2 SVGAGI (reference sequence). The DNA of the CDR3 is TGTGCCAGCAGTTACGCACAGGGATTGAGCACTGAAGCTTTCTTT. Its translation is CASSYAQGLSTEAFF.

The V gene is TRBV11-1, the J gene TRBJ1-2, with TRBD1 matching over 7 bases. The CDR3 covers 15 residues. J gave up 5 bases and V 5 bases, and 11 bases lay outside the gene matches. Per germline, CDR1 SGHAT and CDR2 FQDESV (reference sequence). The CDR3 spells CASSLPGQLLYGYTF. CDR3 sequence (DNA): TGTGCCAGCAGCCTCCCGGGACAGTTACTTTATGGCTACACCTTC.

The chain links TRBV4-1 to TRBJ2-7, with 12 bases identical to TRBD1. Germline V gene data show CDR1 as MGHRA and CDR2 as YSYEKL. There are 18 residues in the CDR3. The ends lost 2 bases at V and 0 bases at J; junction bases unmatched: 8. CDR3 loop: CASSQTGQGAILSYEQYF. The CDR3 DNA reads TGCGCCAGCAGCCAAACGGGACAGGGGGCGATTCTCTCCTACGAGCAGTACTTC.

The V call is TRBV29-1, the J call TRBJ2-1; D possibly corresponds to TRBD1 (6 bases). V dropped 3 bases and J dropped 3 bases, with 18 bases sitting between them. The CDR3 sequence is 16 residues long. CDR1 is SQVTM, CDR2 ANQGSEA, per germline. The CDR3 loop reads CSVEGATASGYNEQFF. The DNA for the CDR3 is TGCAGCGTTGAGGGGGCGACAGCCAGCGGCTACAATGAGCAGTTCTTC.

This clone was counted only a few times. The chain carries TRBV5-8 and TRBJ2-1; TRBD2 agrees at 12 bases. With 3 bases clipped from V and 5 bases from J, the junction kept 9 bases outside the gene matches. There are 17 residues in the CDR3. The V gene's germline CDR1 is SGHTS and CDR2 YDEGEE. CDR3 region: CASSSLAGGTYDNEQFF. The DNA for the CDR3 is TGTGCCAGCAGCTCACTAGCGGGGGGAACGTACGACAATGAGCAGTTCTTC.

The CDR3 sequence: CASSPSLGGANVLTF. CDR3 DNA: TGTGCCAGCAGTCCTTCTCTCGGGGGGGCCAACGTCCTGACTTTC. The rearrangement joins TRBV6-1 to TRBJ2-6; no reliable D call. The germline CDR1 and CDR2 sequences are MNHNS and SASEGT. Trimming left V 5 bases short and J 4 bases short, with 12 bases between. This CDR3 has 15 residues.